What follows describes a single TCR beta chain. Germline assignment: CDR1 KGHDR and CDR2 SFDVKD. V shed 3 bases, J shed 2 bases, and the junction held 15 bases outside the gene matches. This CDR3 comprises 18 residues. This entry comes from a study of blood T cell repertoires in COVID-19. Study-wide context: Acute-phase and convalescent COVID-19 samples originated in the United States, Italy and Spain. T cells, B-cell-depleted T cells, or PBMCs supplied cDNA or gDNA.

Authors' analysis steps: Nucleated cell counts were estimated from reference gene primer amplification. TCRdb keeps only in-frame clones here, not all; method: immunoSEQ multiplex PCR. The V and J calls and clone size are taken from that table; D and trimming were inferred from the DNA. The table records 150,000 to 200,000 clones, 80% to 90% of them present only once. This TCR was recovered from a human donor with active or convalescent COVID-19. The donor label of this sample is uncertain. The rearrangement links TRBV24-1 to TRBJ2-7; 7 bases match TRBD1. Sequencing was carried out using peripheral blood. CDR3 region: CATSDPGTDGGTPYEQYF. In DNA form, the CDR3 reads TGTGCCACCAGTGATCCAGGGACAGATGGGGGAACTCCCTACGAGCAGTACTTC.